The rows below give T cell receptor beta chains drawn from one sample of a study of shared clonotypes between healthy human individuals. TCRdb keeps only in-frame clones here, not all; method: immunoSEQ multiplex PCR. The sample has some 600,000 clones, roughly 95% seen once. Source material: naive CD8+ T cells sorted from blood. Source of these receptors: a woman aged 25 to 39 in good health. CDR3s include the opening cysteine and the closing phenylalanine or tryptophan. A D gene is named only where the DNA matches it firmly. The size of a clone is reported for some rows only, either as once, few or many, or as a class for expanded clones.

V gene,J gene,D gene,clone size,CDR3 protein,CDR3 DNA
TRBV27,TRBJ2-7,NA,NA,CASSHRDRTSYEQYF,TGTGCCAGCAGTCACCGGGACCGCACCTCCTACGAGCAGTACTTC
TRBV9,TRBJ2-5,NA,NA,CASSVARVGEETQYF,TGTGCCAGCAGCGTAGCAAGGGTAGGGGAAGAGACCCAGTACTTC
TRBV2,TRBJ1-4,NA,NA,CASSETPATNEKLFF,TGTGCCAGCAGTGAAACCCCTGCAACTAATGAAAAACTGTTTTTT
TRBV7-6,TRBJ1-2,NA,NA,CASSLAAGNGYTF,TGTGCCAGCAGCTTAGCGGCAGGGAATGGCTACACCTTC
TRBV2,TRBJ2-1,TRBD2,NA,CASSGLAIVNEQFF,TGTGCCAGCTCCGGACTAGCAATTGTCAATGAGCAGTTCTTC
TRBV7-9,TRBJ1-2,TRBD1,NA,CASTQGGGYTF,TGTGCCAGCACACAGGGGGGTGGCTACACCTTC
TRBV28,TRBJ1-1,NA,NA,CASSLYQGFNSTEAFF,TGTGCCAGCAGTTTATATCAGGGATTTAATTCCACTGAAGCTTTCTTT
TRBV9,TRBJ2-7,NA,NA,CASSVNGLRDEQYF,TGTGCCAGCAGCGTAAACGGACTTAGGGACGAGCAGTACTTC
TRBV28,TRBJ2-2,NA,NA,CASSLGTGPLGSGELFF,TGTGCCAGCAGTTTAGGGACGGGACCCCTAGGGTCCGGGGAGCTGTTTTTT
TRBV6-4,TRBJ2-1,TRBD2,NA,CASSTGTSVHNEQFF,TGTGCCAGCAGTACCGGGACTAGCGTTCACAATGAGCAGTTCTTC
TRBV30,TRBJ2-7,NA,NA,CAWSTGTTYEQYF,TGTGCCTGGAGTACGGGGACCACCTACGAGCAGTACTTC
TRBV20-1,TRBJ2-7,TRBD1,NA,CSATGVVEQYF,TGCAGTGCCACAGGGGTCGTCGAGCAGTACTTC
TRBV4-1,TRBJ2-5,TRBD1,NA,CASSQGAGTAFTKTQYF,TGCGCCAGCAGCCAGGGGGCCGGGACAGCCTTCACCAAGACCCAGTACTTC
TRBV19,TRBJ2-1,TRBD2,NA,CASSDGGSKQFF,TGTGCCAGTAGTGACGGCGGGAGCAAGCAGTTCTTC
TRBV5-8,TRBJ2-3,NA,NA,CASSLDPGSTDTQYF,TGTGCCAGCAGCTTGGACCCGGGAAGCACAGATACGCAGTATTTT
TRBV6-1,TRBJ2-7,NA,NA,CASSEALLSGEQYF,TGTGCCAGCAGTGAGGCGTTACTTTCGGGCGAGCAGTACTTC
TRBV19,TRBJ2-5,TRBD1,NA,CASSIGQGAGGTQYF,TGTGCCAGTAGTATTGGACAGGGGGCCGGGGGGACCCAGTACTTC
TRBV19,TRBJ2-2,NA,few,CASTYANTGELFF,TGTGCCAGTACCTATGCGAACACCGGGGAGCTGTTTTTT
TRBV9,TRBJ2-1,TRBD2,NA,CASSPSGSGYNEQFF,TGTGCCAGCAGCCCAAGCGGGAGCGGCTACAATGAGCAGTTCTTC
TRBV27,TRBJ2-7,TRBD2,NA,CASRSGTSGTYEQYF,TGTGCCAGCAGATCCGGGACTAGCGGGACCTACGAGCAGTACTTC
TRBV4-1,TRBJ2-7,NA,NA,CASSPLGTGRTASSYEQYF,TGCGCCAGCAGCCCACTTGGAACAGGGAGGACAGCTAGCTCCTACGAGCAGTACTTC
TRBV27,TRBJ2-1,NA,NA,CASSSGGPAVWEQFF,TGTGCCAGCAGTTCCGGAGGGCCGGCGGTTTGGGAGCAGTTCTTC
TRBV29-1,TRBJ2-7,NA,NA,CSAHGASSYEQYF,TGCAGCGCCCATGGAGCGTCTTCCTACGAGCAGTACTTC
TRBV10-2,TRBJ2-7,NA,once,CASSEWNSYEQYF,TGCGCCAGCAGTGAGTGGAATTCCTACGAGCAGTACTTC
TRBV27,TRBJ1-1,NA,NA,CASSLYSDNMNTEAFF,TGTGCCAGCAGTTTGTATAGCGATAACATGAACACTGAAGCTTTCTTT
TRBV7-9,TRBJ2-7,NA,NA,CASSPHPKDRDYEQYF,TGTGCCAGCAGCCCACACCCCAAAGACCGTGACTACGAGCAGTACTTC
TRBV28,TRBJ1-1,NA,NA,CASRVNSEAFF,TGTGCCAGCAGAGTAAATTCTGAAGCTTTCTTT
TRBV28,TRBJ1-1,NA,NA,CASSFNLNTEAFF,TGTGCCAGCAGTTTTAATTTGAACACTGAAGCTTTCTTT
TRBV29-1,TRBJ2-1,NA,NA,CSVRESGEQFF,TGCAGCGTACGGGAGTCTGGTGAGCAGTTCTTC
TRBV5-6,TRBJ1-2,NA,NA,CASSLWSKTGNYGYTF,TGTGCCAGCAGCTTGTGGAGTAAAACAGGAAACTATGGCTACACCTTC
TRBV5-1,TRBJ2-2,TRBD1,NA,CASSLGHGTANTGELFF,TGCGCCAGCAGCTTAGGACACGGGACAGCGAACACCGGGGAGCTGTTTTTT
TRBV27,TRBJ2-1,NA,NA,CASSLSRNEQFF,TGTGCCAGCAGTTTATCGCGCAATGAGCAGTTCTTC
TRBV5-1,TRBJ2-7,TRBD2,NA,CASSLGREEYF,TGCGCCAGCAGCTTGGGACGGGAGGAGTACTTC
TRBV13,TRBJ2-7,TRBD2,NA,CASSVAGGPYEQYF,TGTGCCAGCAGCGTAGCGGGAGGGCCCTACGAGCAGTACTTC
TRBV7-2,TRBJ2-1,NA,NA,CASPHSDSSYNEQFF,TGTGCCAGCCCGCATAGCGATAGCTCCTACAATGAGCAGTTCTTC
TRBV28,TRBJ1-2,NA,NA,CASSYTENYGYTF,TGTGCCAGCAGCTATACAGAGAACTATGGCTACACCTTC
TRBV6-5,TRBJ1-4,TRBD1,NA,CASSYGTGVNEKLFF,TGTGCCAGCAGTTACGGGACAGGGGTTAATGAAAAACTGTTTTTT